This TCR beta chain appears in the sequencing data of a study of blood T cell repertoires in COVID-19. Participants were placed into cohorts based on the clinical history they reported. Authors' analysis steps: Nucleated cell number was recorded as an estimate derived from reference gene primer amplification. Assay used: immunoSEQ multiplex PCR; TCRdb lists only in-frame clones, some missing. That table is the source of V, J and clone size, and D and trimming were worked out from the DNA. The sample shows some 130,000 clones, roughly 80% of them seen only once. This sequence was found in a man aged 25-40 years who had recovered from COVID-19. What was sequenced was PBMCs or T cells enriched from blood (not recorded which).

The DNA of the CDR3 is TGTGCCAGCAGTTACCTGGCCCAATCTAACTATGGCTACACCTTC. It specifies CASSYLAQSNYGYTF. The chain employs TRBV6-5 and TRBJ1-2; D gene uncertain. Trimming left V 2 bases short and J 0 bases short, with 10 bases between. CDR3 length equals 15 residues. Germline-derived CDR1 and CDR2 are MNHEY and SVGAGI.